This T cell receptor (beta chain) stems from a study of identical twins. Regarding this clonotype: Its antigen is currently unknown.

CDR3 size: 14 residues. V lost 3 bases, J lost 5 bases, and 7 bases stayed unmatched. The germline V gene encodes CDR1 SGHRS and CDR2 YFSETQ. MiXCR, applied by TCRdb to the 5' RACE reads, yields one record per CDR3 protein. This table holds 350,000 to 400,000 distinct CDR3 sequences, roughly 9% found once. General study results and limits: Insertions were fewer in abundant cord blood beta clonotypes, whereas memory repertoires showed none of this pattern.

This TCR was recovered from a woman aged 45-59 years in good health. Sample: naive T cells sorted from blood. The V call is TRBV5-1, the J call TRBJ1-1, with 7 bases lining up with TRBD1. The CDR3 here is CASSSEGQRTEAFF. In nucleotides, the CDR3 is TGCGCCAGCAGCTCTGAGGGACAGAGGACTGAAGCTTTCTTT.